This T cell receptor beta chain appears in the sequencing data of a study of OX40 agonist ivuxolimab in advanced cancers. As for the study in general: The dose-escalation cohort was about 86% male, with a mean age of around 60 years, ranging about 23 to 90. Study-level findings and limits: Among the nonresponders, some also had low normalized T-cell clonal expansion. Expanded clones belonging to CD8+ T cells outnumbered, on average, those of CD4+. Both blood CD4+ and CD8+ T cells showed clonal growth by week 6 at 0.1 to 3.0 mg/kg.

Of note for this clone: Its antigen is as yet unknown.

Repertoires were generated with immunoSEQ multiplex PCR, while TCRdb's copy carries only in-frame clones and drops some. The top ten clones hold roughly 15% of a sample with 35,000 to 45,000 clones, 85% to 95% of them seen once. V lost 2 bases to trimming and J lost 4 bases; unmatched junction nucleotides: 11. In germline, CDR1 is MGHRA, CDR2 YSYEKL. This CDR3 is 17 amino acids long. This specimen consisted of CD4+ or CD8+ T cells sorted from blood, obtained in a trial of the OX40 agonist ivuxolimab. The sequence came from an adult with an advanced solid tumor such as melanoma, head and neck, liver or kidney cancer. The J gene is TRBJ2-7, the V gene TRBV4-1, with 10 nucleotides matching TRBD1. The CDR3 coding sequence is TGCGCCAGCAGCCAACCCCCCGGGGGGGGACAGGGGTACGAGCAGTACTTC. It translates to CASSQPPGGGQGYEQYF.